Below, 31 T cell receptor beta chains from the same sample are listed, as sequenced in a study of cytomegalovirus exposure and HLA in healthy donors. PCR primers comprised 60 Vbeta and 13 Jbeta primers. Some clones are missing from TCRdb's copy, which holds only in-frame ones; the method was immunoSEQ multiplex PCR. The table has about 89,000 clones, approximately 65% seen once; the top ten hold roughly 2%. Sequenced material: PBMCs. These receptors were taken from a man in his thirties or forties in good health and CMV-seronegative.

This clone was seen a single time. The CDR3 is CASSYEAFF. In DNA form, the CDR3 reads TGTGCCAGCAGTTATGAAGCTTTCTTT. The V gene is TRBV6-1, the J gene TRBJ1-1; no definite D call. V was clipped by 5 bases and J by 7 bases, with 2 bases between them. This CDR3 region has 9 residues. Germline loops: CDR1 MNHNS, CDR2 SASEGT.

Written as DNA, the CDR3 is TGTGCCAGCAGCGCGCAGGGGGCATCTGGAAACACCATATATTTT. Translation: CASSAQGASGNTIYF. The gene calls are TRBV9 and TRBJ1-3, with 8 bases fitting TRBD1. CDR3 length: 15 residues. V lost 3 bases, J lost 1 base, and 3 bases stayed unmatched. Germline CDR1 reads SGDLS; CDR2 reads YYNGEE.

V is TRBV28 and J is TRBJ2-7; TRBD2 matches 7 bases. The CDR3 loop spans 21 amino acids. The V gene end was trimmed by 3 bases and the J gene end by 0 bases; junction bases not matched to a gene: 23. Germline-derived CDR1 and CDR2 are MDHEN and SYDVKM. The CDR3 nucleotides are TGTGCCAGCAGTTTCCCCCCCGGGGCCGGTATTATGGGACTAAACTCCTACGAGCAGTACTTC. It encodes CASSFPPGAGIMGLNSYEQYF.

The chain couples TRBV4-2 to TRBJ2-1, with 9 nucleotides matching TRBD2. J was trimmed by 2 bases and V by 4 bases; bases with no gene match: 3. Germline-derived CDR1 and CDR2 are LGHNA and YNFKEQ. The length of the CDR3 is 15 residues. The CDR3 here is CASSPSGDAYNEQFF. The CDR3 bases are TGTGCCAGCAGCCCTAGCGGGGATGCCTACAATGAGCAGTTCTTC.

This chain links TRBV5-1 with TRBJ1-4; tentative D call: TRBD1 (6 bases). The CDR3 has 16 amino acids. The germline CDR1 and CDR2 sequences are SGHRS and YFSETQ. V lost 2 bases, J lost 6 bases, and 17 bases lay in between. The CDR3 sequence: CASSLSSGGADEKLFF. In DNA, the CDR3 is TGCGCCAGCAGCTTATCCTCGGGGGGCGCGGATGAAAAACTGTTTTTT. The full variable domain, completed using reference TRBV5-1 and TRBJ1-4, is KAGVTQTPRYLIKTRGQQVTLSCSPISGHRSVSWYQQTPGQGLQFLFEYFSETQRNKGNFPGRFSGRQFSNSRSEMNVSTLELGDSALYLCASSLSSGGADEKLFFGSGTQLSVL.

The table lists this clone with a count of one. The CDR3 is CASSVGRGYSGANVLTF. The CDR3 coding sequence is TGTGCCAGCAGCGTAGGCAGGGGCTATTCTGGGGCCAACGTCCTGACTTTC. The chain joins TRBV9 to TRBJ2-6; perhaps TRBD1 as D (6 bases). Trimming pared 0 bases from V and 1 base from J, leaving 11 bases between. Germline CDR1 and CDR2: SGDLS and YYNGEE. The CDR3 has 17 residues. The full variable domain, rest sourced from reference TRBV9 and TRBJ2-6, is DSGVTQTPKHLITATGQRVTLRCSPRSGDLSVYWYQQSLDQGLQFLIQYYNGEERAKGNILERFSAQQFPDLHSELNLSSLELGDSALYFCASSVGRGYSGANVLTFGAGSRLTVL.

This clone has more than one count but fewer than ten. The chain joins TRBV19 to TRBJ1-6; TRBD1 is a possible D gene (6 bases). The length of the CDR3 is 13 residues. Germline-derived CDR1 and CDR2 are LNHDA and SQIVND (reference sequence). The CDR3 protein is CAVTRDKGSPLHF. The CDR3 DNA sequence: TGTGCGGTAACGAGGGACAAAGGTTCACCCCTCCACTTT.

The chain carries TRBV15 and TRBJ2-3, with TRBD2 matching over 14 bases. The CDR3 runs 16 residues. The ends lost 6 bases at V and 2 bases at J; junction bases unmatched: 4. Germline V gives CDR1 LNHNV, CDR2 YYDKDF (reference sequence). The CDR3 loop reads CATSGLAGGITDTQYF. In DNA form, the CDR3 reads TGTGCCACCAGTGGACTAGCGGGGGGTATCACAGATACGCAGTATTTT.

V is TRBV5-6 and J is TRBJ2-4, with 7 bases matching TRBD2. CDR3 size: 17 residues. Germline V gives CDR1 SGHDT, CDR2 YYEEEE. The V gene end was trimmed by 1 base and the J gene end by 4 bases; junction bases not matched to a gene: 11. DNA for the CDR3: TGTGCCAGCAGCTTGTTGCGGGGAGAGGGAGGGAAAAACATTCAGTACTTC. Encoded protein: CASSLLRGEGGKNIQYF.

The chain combines TRBV10-2 with TRBJ2-1, with 12 bases fitting TRBD2. Losses at the gene ends were 11 bases for V and 9 bases for J; bases not matched to a gene: 8. This CDR3 contains 13 residues. Germline lookup yields CDR1 WSHSY and CDR2 SAAADI. The CDR3 reads CAAGASGGAEQFF. As DNA, the CDR3 is TGCGCCGCTGGGGCTAGCGGGGGGGCTGAGCAGTTCTTC.

The rearrangement links TRBV5-1 to TRBJ2-7, with 7 bases fitting TRBD1. This CDR3 comprises 14 residues. Germline CDR1 and CDR2: SGHRS and YFSETQ. Unmatched junction bases numbered 4, after V lost 0 bases and J lost 4 bases. In DNA form, the CDR3 reads TGCGCCAGCAGCTTGGAGAACAGGGGATACGAGCAGTACTTC. This sequence encodes CASSLENRGYEQYF.

The chain uses TRBV19 and TRBJ2-5, with TRBD1 identical over 11 bases. V trimming: 5 bases; J trimming: 7 bases; junction bases outside the gene matches: 15. The CDR3 covers 17 residues. In germline, CDR1 is LNHDA, CDR2 SQIVND (reference sequence). CDR3 loop: CASSEGSGRTGGLTQYF. CDR3 in DNA: TGTGCCAGTAGTGAAGGAAGTGGCAGGACAGGGGGCCTGACCCAGTACTTC.

The V gene is TRBV7-2, the J gene TRBJ2-3; 9 bases are a match to TRBD2. The CDR3 covers 16 residues. The J segment lost 4 bases and the V segment lost 5 bases, leaving 10 bases of the junction unmatched. CDR1 is SGHTA and CDR2 is FQGNSA in the germline V gene. CDR3 nucleotide sequence: TGTGCCAGCAGCATGGCGGGAGGGCCCCGGCCAGATACGCAGTATTTT. Translated: CASSMAGGPRPDTQYF.

This clone has ten or more counts. V usage is TRBV5-1 and J usage is TRBJ1-2; 7 bases are a match to TRBD1. V lost 6 bases to trimming and J lost 6 bases; unmatched junction nucleotides: 17. Germline V lookup: CDR1 SGHRS, CDR2 YFSETQ. The CDR3 loop spans 16 amino acids. The CDR3 nucleotides are TGCGCCAGCACGCTAGGGGGGACGGACAGGCGGGATGGCTACACCTTC. Translated: CASTLGGTDRRDGYTF.

The J gene is TRBJ2-7, the V gene TRBV27; maybe TRBD2 (6 bases). Trimming removed 9 bases from V and 2 bases from J, with 17 bases in between. CDR3 length: 14 residues. Germline V gives CDR1 MNHEY, CDR2 SMNVEV (reference sequence). In nucleotides, the CDR3 is TGTGCCAGACCCTACACCCGACTAGCCTACGAGCAGTACTTC. Amino acid sequence: CARPYTRLAYEQYF.

V and J are TRBV5-1 and TRBJ2-1, with 7 bases lining up with TRBD1. The CDR3 covers 13 residues. V shed 5 bases and J 6 bases; nucleotides not matched to a gene: 5. The germline V gene encodes CDR1 SGHRS and CDR2 YFSETQ. In nucleotides, the CDR3 is TGCGCCAGCAGTCCGACAGGGTCCAATGAGCAGTTCTTC. Amino acids: CASSPTGSNEQFF.

This clone was seen only once. The chain is built from TRBV5-1 and TRBJ2-3; D is perhaps TRBD2 (6 bases). The CDR3 spans 14 residues. Germline V gives CDR1 SGHRS, CDR2 YFSETQ. With 3 bases removed from V and 4 bases from J, the gap between germline ends came to 12 bases. DNA of the CDR3: TGCGCCAGCAGCTCCGGGCCGGGGGCAGATACGCAGTATTTT. Translation: CASSSGPGADTQYF.

The chain joins TRBV4-1 to TRBJ1-1, with D hard to call. Between the trimmed V and J ends, which lost 0 bases and 1 base, there was a span of 6 bases. This CDR3 has 14 amino acids. The germline gives CDR1 MGHRA, CDR2 YSYEKL. The CDR3 is CASSQDSGNTEAFF. CDR3 DNA sequence: TGCGCCAGCAGCCAAGATTCAGGGAACACTGAAGCTTTCTTT.

V and J are TRBV10-3 and TRBJ1-1, with D maybe TRBD1 (5 bases). Per the germline V gene, CDR1 is ENHRY and CDR2 is SYGVKD. CDR3 length: 14 residues. Trimming removed 4 bases at V and 0 bases at J, with 9 bases between. The CDR3 region is CAISVQGMNTEAFF. In nucleotides, the CDR3 is TGTGCCATCAGTGTGCAGGGAATGAACACTGAAGCTTTCTTT.

The V gene is TRBV5-1, the J gene TRBJ2-1; 14 positions agree with TRBD2. Trimming cost V 4 bases and J 8 bases; bases outside gene matches: 8. The CDR3 has 16 amino acids. The germline CDR1 and CDR2 sequences are SGHRS and YFSETQ. For the CDR3, the DNA is TGCGCCAGCAGCCCACTTGGGACTAGCGGGAGTCATGAGCAGTTCTTC. It yields the protein CASSPLGTSGSHEQFF.

The chain couples TRBV21-1 to TRBJ1-2; the D call TRBD1 from the table was never checked on the DNA. TRBV21-1 is designated a pseudogene. CDR3 length: 13 amino acids. DNA for the CDR3: TGTGCCAGCATCCCCTTCGAAGACAGAGGCTACACCTTC. It translates to CASIPFEDRGYTF.

The gene calls are TRBV4-3 and TRBJ1-5, with D perhaps matching TRBD1 (5 bases). Germline CDR1 is LGHNA and CDR2 is YSLEER. The CDR3 is made up of 14 amino acids. Trimming shortened V by 1 base and J by 6 bases, and 10 bases separated the two germline ends. CDR3 loop: CASSQAGMGQPQHF. CDR3 bases: TGCGCCAGCAGCCAAGCAGGGATGGGTCAGCCCCAGCATTTT.

V gene TRBV4-2 combines with J gene TRBJ1-2; 10 nucleotides match TRBD1. Germline V gene lookup returns CDR1 LGHNA and CDR2 YNFKEQ. CDR3 length: 15 residues. With 2 bases clipped from V and 3 bases from J, the junction kept 3 bases outside the gene matches. The CDR3, as DNA: TGTGCCAGCAGCCAACGACAGGGGGCGGACTATGGCTACACCTTC. Amino acids: CASSQRQGADYGYTF.

The gene calls are TRBV5-1 and TRBJ2-1, with TRBD2 matching over 8 bases. Germline CDR1 SGHRS, CDR2 YFSETQ. The CDR3 is 15 residues long. The V segment lost 0 bases and the J segment 9 bases; nucleotides outside the gene matches: 8. CDR3 DNA sequence: TGCGCCAGCAGCTTGGGTCGGGGGGGGCTTGGTGAGCAGTTCTTC. The encoded protein is CASSLGRGGLGEQFF. Looking up the rest from reference TRBV5-1 and TRBJ2-1 gives the full variable domain: KAGVTQTPRYLIKTRGQQVTLSCSPISGHRSVSWYQQTPGQGLQFLFEYFSETQRNKGNFPGRFSGRQFSNSRSEMNVSTLELGDSALYLCASSLGRGGLGEQFFGPGTRLTVL.

The chain uses TRBV11-3 and TRBJ1-1; TRBD1 is a possible D gene (5 bases). The CDR3 consists of 13 residues. Germline V gene data show CDR1 as SGHNT and CDR2 as YENEEA. V was cut by 5 bases and J by 6 bases, with 13 bases left in between. CDR3 DNA: TGTGCCAGCAGCCCTACAGGCCACCCTGAAGCTTTCTTT. This codes for CASSPTGHPEAFF.

The V call is TRBV27, the J call TRBJ2-3, with TRBD2 matching over 11 bases. This CDR3 region has 13 residues. Germline CDR1 is MNHEY and CDR2 is SMNVEV (reference sequence). Trimming cost V 5 bases and J 8 bases; bases outside gene matches: 3. Written as DNA, the CDR3 is TGTGCCAGCAGTAGCCTAGCGGGAGGTACGCAGTATTTT. Translation gives CASSSLAGGTQYF.

This chain joins TRBV29-1 and TRBJ1-1; TRBD1 agrees at 7 bases. The CDR3 is 15 amino acids. Germline V lookup: CDR1 SQVTM, CDR2 ANQGSEA. Trimming cost V 6 bases and J 1 base; bases outside gene matches: 11. The DNA for the CDR3 is TGCAGCGTACAGGGGCTGATCGCTGGGAACACTGAAGCTTTCTTT. Translated, it gives CSVQGLIAGNTEAFF. Full variable domain (outside the CDR3, taken from reference TRBV29-1 and TRBJ1-1): SAVISQKPSRDICQRGTSLTIQCQVDSQVTMMFWYRQQPGQSLTLIATANQGSEATYESGFVIDKFPISRPNLTFSTLTVSNMSPEDSSIYLCSVQGLIAGNTEAFFGQGTRLTVV.

This sequence joins TRBV21-1 and TRBJ2-1; TRBD2, as called in the table, went unchecked against the DNA. TRBV21-1 is flagged as a pseudogene. The CDR3 length is 19 residues. The CDR3: CASSKEGGLVTSSYNEQFF. In DNA, the CDR3 is TGTGCCAGCAGCAAAGAGGGTGGACTAGTCACAAGCTCCTACAATGAGCAGTTCTTC.

This sequence joins TRBV4-1 and TRBJ1-6, with a tentative D call TRBD1 (6 bases). CDR3 length equals 14 residues. The germline gives CDR1 MGHRA, CDR2 YSYEKL. Trimming took off 4 bases at V and 7 bases at J, with 11 bases between the two ends. The CDR3 sequence: CASSLGTQNSPLHF. The CDR3 nucleotides read TGCGCCAGCAGCCTCGGGACACAAAATTCACCCCTCCACTTT.

This clone appeared a single time. The chain is built from TRBV5-1 and TRBJ2-7, with 10 bases aligning to TRBD1. This CDR3 has 15 residues. Per germline, CDR1 SGHRS and CDR2 YFSETQ. V shed 7 bases and J 5 bases; nucleotides not matched to a gene: 12. Written as DNA, the CDR3 is TGCGCCAGCGGCCGGGGACAGGGGATTTCAGACGAGCAGTACTTC. As protein: CASGRGQGISDEQYF.

The chain is built from TRBV9 and TRBJ1-1; D possibly corresponds to TRBD1 (6 bases). CDR1 is SGDLS and CDR2 is YYNGEE in the germline V gene. This CDR3 is built from 15 residues. Trimming shortened V by 0 bases and J by 1 base, and 10 bases separated the two germline ends. CDR3 DNA: TGTGCCAGCAGCGTAGGTCCAGGGGCGAACACTGAAGCTTTCTTT. This encodes CASSVGPGANTEAFF.